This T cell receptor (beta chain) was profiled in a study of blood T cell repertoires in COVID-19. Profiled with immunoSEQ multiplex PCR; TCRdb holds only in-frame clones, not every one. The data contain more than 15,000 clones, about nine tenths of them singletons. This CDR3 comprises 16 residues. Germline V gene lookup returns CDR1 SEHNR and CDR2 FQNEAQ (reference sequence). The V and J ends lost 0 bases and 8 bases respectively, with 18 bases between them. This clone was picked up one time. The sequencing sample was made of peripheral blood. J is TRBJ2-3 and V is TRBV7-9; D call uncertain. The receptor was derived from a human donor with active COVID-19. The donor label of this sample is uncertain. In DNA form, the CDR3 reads TGTGCCAGCAGCTTAGCCTTGAGGAGTAGTAATCTTACGCAGTATTTT. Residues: CASSLALRSSNLTQYF.